The 13 T cell receptor beta chains below come from one sample, sequenced in a study of T cells after yellow fever vaccination. TCRdb processed the 5' RACE reads anew with MiXCR; each CDR3 protein has one entry. The sample contains 230,000 or so distinct CDR3 sequences, more than 6.5% of which appear only once. Sequencing used CD4+ T cells sorted from PBMCs, obtained on the day of the yellow fever booster vaccination. These receptors were collected from a man aged 30 to 45 who received the YFV17D yellow fever vaccine.

This rearrangement joins TRBV28 to TRBJ2-1, with 7 bases aligning to TRBD2. The ends lost 4 bases at V and 4 bases at J; junction bases unmatched: 4. Germline CDR1 reads MDHEN; CDR2 reads SYDVKM. The CDR3 is 14 residues long. CDR3 bases: TGTGCCAGCAGTTGGGAGGGCACTTACAATGAGCAGTTCTTC. Amino acids: CASSWEGTYNEQFF.

The rearrangement joins TRBV24-1 to TRBJ2-3, with 10 bases fitting TRBD2. V gave up 3 bases and J gave up 2 bases; unmatched junction bases: 4. Per germline, CDR1 KGHDR and CDR2 SFDVKD. This CDR3 has 16 amino acids. The CDR3 spells CATSDGLAVNTDTQYF. As DNA, the CDR3 is TGTGCCACCAGTGATGGACTAGCGGTGAACACAGATACGCAGTATTTT.

The sample holds a few counts of this clonotype. The chain couples TRBV5-1 to TRBJ2-1; maybe TRBD2 (6 bases). V dropped 0 bases and J dropped 4 bases, with 14 bases sitting between them. The germline V gene encodes CDR1 SGHRS and CDR2 YFSETQ. The CDR3 covers 16 residues. The CDR3, as DNA: TGCGCCAGCAGCTTGGCCGGGAGTAAGGAATACAATGAGCAGTTCTTC. This sequence encodes CASSLAGSKEYNEQFF.

This clonotype was detected many times. The chain carries TRBV10-3 and TRBJ2-7, with D perhaps TRBD1 (6 bases). This CDR3 contains 15 residues. Deletions cut 10 bases from V and 0 bases from J, with 19 bases between. Germline V gene data show CDR1 as ENHRY and CDR2 as SYGVKD. Here the CDR3 reads CATQRDTTVSYEQYF. Written as DNA, the CDR3 is TGTGCCACACAACGGGACACTACTGTCTCCTACGAGCAGTACTTC.

This clonotype was detected many times. The rearrangement joins TRBV10-3 to TRBJ2-7; 8 bases agree with TRBD2. CDR1 is ENHRY, CDR2 SYGVKD, per germline. V lost 8 bases to trimming and J lost 3 bases; unmatched junction nucleotides: 9. The CDR3 is 14 amino acids. CDR3 in DNA: TGTGCCATCCGAACGTCCAGCGGGAGCTACGAGCAGTACTTC. The encoded protein is CAIRTSSGSYEQYF.

The CDR3: CASSVAPLTGGTTGELFF. CDR3 bases: TGTGCCAGCAGCGTAGCGCCACTGACAGGGGGCACCACCGGGGAGCTGTTTTTT. The rearrangement links TRBV9 to TRBJ2-2; 10 nucleotides match TRBD1. J was trimmed by 4 bases and V by 0 bases; bases with no gene match: 9. CDR3 size: 18 residues. Germline V lookup: CDR1 SGDLS, CDR2 YYNGEE.

There are many counts of this clonotype. V is TRBV20-1 and J is TRBJ2-5; tentatively, D is TRBD1 or TRBD2 (5 bases each). This CDR3 is 12 amino acids long. The V end lost 6 bases, the J end lost 3 bases, and 11 bases lay between the germline ends. Germline CDR1 and CDR2: DFQATT and SNEGSKA (reference sequence). CDR3: CSATRGEETQYF. CDR3 sequence (DNA): TGCAGTGCCACGAGGGGCGAAGAGACCCAGTACTTC.

This clonotype appeared many times. The chain combines TRBV20-1 with TRBJ1-5; D is undetermined. Germline loops: CDR1 DFQATT, CDR2 SNEGSKA (reference sequence). The germline V and J ends were trimmed by 5 bases and 14 bases, with 13 bases remaining between them. This CDR3 spans 10 amino acids. In nucleotides, the CDR3 is TGCAGTGCTGACTCGGGCAGAGAGCATTTT. This gives the protein CSADSGREHF.

The chain joins TRBV9 to TRBJ1-1, with unresolved D. Germline CDR1 and CDR2: SGDLS and YYNGEE. The CDR3 sequence is 13 residues long. V was shortened by 2 bases and J by 4 bases, with 9 bases between the two germline ends. Here the CDR3 DNA reads TGTGCCAGCAGCGTGGACCAAGCCACTGAAGCTTTCTTT. Protein: CASSVDQATEAFF.

Only a few counts were recorded for this clonotype. The chain combines TRBV10-3 with TRBJ2-2; 7 nucleotides align to TRBD2. CDR3 size: 16 residues. V gave up 4 bases and J gave up 0 bases; unmatched junction bases: 5. Germline V lookup: CDR1 ENHRY, CDR2 SYGVKD. CDR3 amino acids: CAISATSNSNTGELFF. The CDR3 nucleotides read TGTGCCATCAGTGCGACTAGCAACTCGAACACCGGGGAGCTGTTTTTT.

V is TRBV18 and J is TRBJ2-6, with 7 bases that match TRBD2. This CDR3 region has 16 residues. The ends lost 3 bases at V and 0 bases at J; junction bases unmatched: 2. The germline CDR1 and CDR2 sequences are KGHSH and LQKENI. CDR3 in DNA: TGTGCCAGCTCACCGTGGGGGGGCTCTGGGGCCAACGTCCTGACTTTC. Translating it yields CASSPWGGSGANVLTF.

This clonotype has more than one count but fewer than ten. This chain connects TRBV7-9 to TRBJ1-3; D is unclear. The CDR3 totals 15 residues. Germline V gene lookup returns CDR1 SEHNR and CDR2 FQNEAQ (reference sequence). Trimming shortened V by 2 bases and J by 3 bases, and 11 bases separated the two germline ends. The CDR3 here is CASSLLHGDGNTIYF. In DNA, the CDR3 is TGTGCCAGCAGCTTACTACACGGGGATGGAAACACCATATATTTT.

This clonotype was observed a handful of times. The chain carries TRBV5-1 and TRBJ2-3, with 10 bases that match TRBD2. This CDR3 is 15 amino acids long. V lost 3 bases and J lost 6; bases outside the gene matches: 7. Germline V gene data show CDR1 as SGHRS and CDR2 as YFSETQ. This CDR3 is CASSSASGSTDTQYF. Written as DNA, the CDR3 is TGCGCCAGCAGCTCTGCTAGCGGGAGTACTGATACGCAGTATTTT.